This T cell receptor (beta chain) was documented in a study of early T cells in non-severe SARS-CoV-2 infection. This clonotype was seen only a few times. MiXCR was run by TCRdb on the 5' RACE reads, yielding one entry per CDR3 protein. The data hold tens of thousands of distinct CDR3 sequences, with 6% to 8.5% observed a single time. Germline assignment: CDR1 LGHNA and CDR2 YSLEER. This CDR3 contains 15 residues. Trimming removed 1 base at V and 2 bases at J, with 12 bases between. The sample in question was whole blood, obtained at baseline. This receptor was identified in an adult who was a healthcare worker with PCR-confirmed SARS-CoV-2 infection or an uninfected control (not recorded which). The chain carries TRBV4-3 and TRBJ2-7; D tentatively fits TRBD1 or TRBD2 (6 bases each). This CDR3 reads CASSQGRGDPYEQYF. The CDR3 nucleotides read TGCGCCAGCAGCCAAGGAAGGGGGGATCCCTACGAGCAGTACTTC.